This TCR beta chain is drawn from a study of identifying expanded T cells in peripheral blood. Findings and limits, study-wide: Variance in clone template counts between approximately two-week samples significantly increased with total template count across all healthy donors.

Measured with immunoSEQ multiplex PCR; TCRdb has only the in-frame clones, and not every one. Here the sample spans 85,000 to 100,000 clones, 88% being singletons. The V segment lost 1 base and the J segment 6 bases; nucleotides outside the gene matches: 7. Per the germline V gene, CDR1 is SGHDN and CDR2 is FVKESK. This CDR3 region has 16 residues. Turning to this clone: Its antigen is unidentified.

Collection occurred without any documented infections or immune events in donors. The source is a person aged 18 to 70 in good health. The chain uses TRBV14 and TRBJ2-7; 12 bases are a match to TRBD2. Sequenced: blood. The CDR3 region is CASSQVRLAGVSEQYF. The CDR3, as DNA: TGTGCCAGCAGCCAAGTACGACTAGCGGGAGTGAGCGAGCAGTACTTC. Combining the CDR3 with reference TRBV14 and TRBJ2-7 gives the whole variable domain EAGVTQFPSHSVIEKGQTVTLRCDPISGHDNLYWYRRVMGKEIKFLLHFVKESKQDESGMPNNRFLAERTGGTYSTLKVQPAELEDSGVYFCASSQVRLAGVSEQYFGPGTRLTVT.